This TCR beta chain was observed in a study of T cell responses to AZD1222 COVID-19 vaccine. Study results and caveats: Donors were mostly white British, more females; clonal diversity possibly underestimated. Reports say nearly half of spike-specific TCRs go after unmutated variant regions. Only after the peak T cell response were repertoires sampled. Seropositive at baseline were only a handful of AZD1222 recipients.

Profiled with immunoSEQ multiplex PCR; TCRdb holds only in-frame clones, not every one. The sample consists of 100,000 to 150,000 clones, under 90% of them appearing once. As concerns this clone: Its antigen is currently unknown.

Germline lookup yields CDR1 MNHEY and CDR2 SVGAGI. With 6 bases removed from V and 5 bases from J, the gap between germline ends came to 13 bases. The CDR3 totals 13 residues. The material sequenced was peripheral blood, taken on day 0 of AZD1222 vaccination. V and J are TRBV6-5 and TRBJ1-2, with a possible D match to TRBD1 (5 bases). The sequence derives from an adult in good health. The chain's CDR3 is CASSYGTDYGYTF. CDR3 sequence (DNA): TGTGCCAGCAGCTACGGGACGGATTATGGCTACACCTTC.